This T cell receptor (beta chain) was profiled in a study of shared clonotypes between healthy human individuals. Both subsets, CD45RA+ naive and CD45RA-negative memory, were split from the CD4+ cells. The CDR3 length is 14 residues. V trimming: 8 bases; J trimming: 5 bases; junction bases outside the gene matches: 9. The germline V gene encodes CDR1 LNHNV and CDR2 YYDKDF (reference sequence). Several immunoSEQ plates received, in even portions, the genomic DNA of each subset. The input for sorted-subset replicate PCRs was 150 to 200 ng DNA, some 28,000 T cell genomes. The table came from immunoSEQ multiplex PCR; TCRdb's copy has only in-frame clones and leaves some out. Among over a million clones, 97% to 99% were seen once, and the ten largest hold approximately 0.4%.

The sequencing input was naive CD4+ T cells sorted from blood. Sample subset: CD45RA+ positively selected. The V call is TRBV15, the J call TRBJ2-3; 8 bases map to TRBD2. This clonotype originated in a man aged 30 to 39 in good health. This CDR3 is CATSLAGGIDTQYF. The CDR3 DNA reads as TGTGCCACCTCTCTCGCGGGAGGAATAGATACGCAGTATTTT.